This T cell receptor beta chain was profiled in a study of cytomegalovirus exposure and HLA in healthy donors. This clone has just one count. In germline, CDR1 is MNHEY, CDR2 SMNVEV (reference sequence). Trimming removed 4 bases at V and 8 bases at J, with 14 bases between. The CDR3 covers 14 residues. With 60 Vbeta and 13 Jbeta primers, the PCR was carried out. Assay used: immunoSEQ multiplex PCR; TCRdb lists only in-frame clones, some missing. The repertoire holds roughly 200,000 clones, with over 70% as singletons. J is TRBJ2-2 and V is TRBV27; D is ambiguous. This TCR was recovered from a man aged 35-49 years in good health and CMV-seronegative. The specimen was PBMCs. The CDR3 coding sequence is TGTGCCAGCAGTTCTATTTTAGTGTCTGGGGAGCTGTTTTTT. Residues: CASSSILVSGELFF.